This passage covers 24 T cell receptor beta chains from one sample sequenced in a study of T cell changes during pregnancy in multiple sclerosis. The repertoire was sequenced with immunoSEQ multiplex PCR; TCRdb's copy has only in-frame clones and lacks some. Among about 55,000 clones listed, approximately 90% were seen once. Sample: CD4+ T cells from peripheral blood mononuclear cells, taken in the first trimester of pregnancy. These receptors all come from a female donor with multiple sclerosis, enrolled in a pregnancy study.

This clone was recorded once. The gene calls are TRBV12-5 and TRBJ1-5; 8 bases line up with TRBD1. The J segment lost 1 base and the V segment lost 3 bases, leaving 5 bases of the junction unmatched. Germline loops: CDR1 LGHNT, CDR2 FRNRAP. This CDR3 comprises 16 residues. In DNA, the CDR3 is TGTGCTAGTGGTTTTCCCGACAGGGGAAGCAATCAGCCCCAGCATTTT. It specifies CASGFPDRGSNQPQHF.

CDR3 nucleotides: TGTGCCAGCAGTCACAGAAACTTTGAAGCTTTCTTT. It is translated as CASSHRNFEAFF. The V gene is TRBV6-5, the J gene TRBJ1-1, with unresolved D. Looked up from germline, CDR1 is MNHEY and CDR2 is SVGAGI. CDR3 length equals 12 residues. Trimming stripped 5 bases from V and 7 bases from J, with 11 bases between.

V is TRBV5-5 and J is TRBJ1-2, with D possibly being TRBD1 (6 bases). The V gene's germline CDR1 is SGHKS and CDR2 YYEKEE (reference sequence). CDR3 length: 16 residues. V lost 4 bases to trimming and J lost 3 bases, with 19 bases between them. The CDR3 sequence: CASSPTRTVGYYGYTF. DNA for the CDR3: TGTGCCAGCAGCCCTACCCGGACAGTTGGATACTATGGCTACACCTTC.

Here the CDR3 reads CASSPGTVRMDTQYF. CDR3 sequence (DNA): TGTGCCAGCAGCCCAGGGACAGTTCGAATGGATACGCAGTATTTT. The J gene is TRBJ2-3, the V gene TRBV9; 7 bases are a match to TRBD1. Germline V gives CDR1 SGDLS, CDR2 YYNGEE. The CDR3 consists of 15 residues. V lost 4 bases, J lost 6 bases, and 11 bases stayed unmatched.

The chain is built from TRBV6-6 and TRBJ2-1; TRBD2 agrees at 10 bases. This CDR3 is 15 amino acids long. V gave up 4 bases and J gave up 7 bases; unmatched junction bases: 7. CDR1 is MNHNY and CDR2 is SVGAGI in the germline V gene (reference sequence). The CDR3 region has the DNA TGTGCCAGCAGTTTTAAACGGACTAGCGGAAATGAGCAGTTCTTC. This gives the protein CASSFKRTSGNEQFF.

The rearrangement uses TRBV7-9 and TRBJ2-1, with TRBD2 matching 7 bases. Germline loops: CDR1 SEHNR, CDR2 FQNEAQ (reference sequence). Trimming cost V 1 base and J 1 base; bases outside gene matches: 4. The CDR3 spans 16 residues. Here the CDR3 DNA reads TGTGCCAGCAGCTTAGTTGGCGGGAGTTCCTACAATGAGCAGTTCTTC. It yields the protein CASSLVGGSSYNEQFF.

The J gene is TRBJ2-3, the V gene TRBV6-6; D not resolved. The length of the CDR3 is 12 residues. The germline V and J ends were trimmed by 2 bases and 2 bases, with 2 bases remaining between them. CDR1 and CDR2 (germline): MNHNY, SVGAGI (reference sequence). The CDR3: CASSYLTDTQYF. As DNA, the CDR3 is TGTGCCAGCAGTTACCTCACAGATACGCAGTATTTT.

The V and J genes are TRBV6-6 and TRBJ2-7; TRBD1 matches 8 bases. Germline trimming cut 2 bases from V and 6 bases from J; bases unmatched to any gene: 12. Germline lookup yields CDR1 MNHNY and CDR2 SVGAGI (reference sequence). The CDR3 is 16 amino acids. CDR3 in amino acids: CASSYPFGQGAGEQYF. The DNA for the CDR3 is TGTGCCAGCAGTTACCCATTTGGGCAGGGGGCGGGCGAGCAGTACTTC.

The V and J genes are TRBV6-6 and TRBJ2-7; no reliable D call. This CDR3 is built from 13 residues. The V gene lost 10 bases and the J gene lost 1 base, with 14 bases spanning the gap. Germline V CDR1 and CDR2: MNHNY, SVGAGI (reference sequence). The CDR3: CATQEVASYEQYF. The CDR3 nucleotides read TGTGCCACGCAAGAGGTAGCATCCTACGAGCAGTACTTC.

This chain joins TRBV5-8 and TRBJ2-1, with 8 bases matching TRBD2. In germline, CDR1 is SGHTS, CDR2 YDEGEE. Trimming at V came to 7 bases and at J to 9 bases, leaving 24 bases not matched to a gene. The CDR3 covers 18 residues. Here the CDR3 reads CASPSRLFGRAKDGEQFF. CDR3 in DNA: TGTGCCAGCCCTTCCCGTTTATTCGGGAGGGCAAAAGACGGTGAGCAGTTCTTC.

This clone has only one observation. In nucleotides, the CDR3 is TGTGCCAGCAGGGGCGGGCTAGCGGGAAGGAGCTCCTACAATGAGCAGTTCTTC. Protein: CASRGGLAGRSSYNEQFF. The chain couples TRBV2 to TRBJ2-1; 9 positions agree with TRBD2. V gave up 6 bases and J gave up 0 bases; unmatched junction bases: 12. Germline assignment: CDR1 SNHLY and CDR2 FYNNEI. The CDR3 length is 18 residues.

V gene TRBV27 combines with J gene TRBJ2-5; D is perhaps TRBD2 (6 bases). Trimming stripped 5 bases from V and 4 bases from J, with 8 bases between. Germline assignment: CDR1 MNHEY and CDR2 SMNVEV (reference sequence). The CDR3 totals 12 residues. CDR3 sequence: CASSRGGETQYF. CDR3 bases: TGTGCCAGCAGTCGGGGAGGAGAGACCCAGTACTTC.

The chain links TRBV13 to TRBJ1-2, with 8 nucleotides matching TRBD1. From germline, CDR1 is PRHDT and CDR2 FYEKMQ (reference sequence). The trim removed 6 bases at V and 5 bases at J, leaving 20 bases unmatched. The CDR3 totals 18 residues. CDR3 in DNA: TGTGCCAGCAGACCACTCCGGGACAGGCCGCCCCTTGGTTATGGCTACACCTTC. The encoded protein is CASRPLRDRPPLGYGYTF.

The rearrangement links TRBV6-6 to TRBJ1-3; 7 bases are shared with TRBD1. The CDR3 is 14 amino acids. CDR1 is MNHNY and CDR2 is SVGAGI in the germline V gene (reference sequence). V dropped 8 bases and J dropped 0; count of bases not matched to a gene: 4. The CDR3 region is CASYRGTSGNTIYF. In nucleotides, the CDR3 is TGTGCCAGCTACAGGGGAACCTCTGGAAACACCATATATTTT.

J is TRBJ2-7 and V is TRBV9; 7 nucleotides agree with TRBD1. Germline CDR1 and CDR2: SGDLS and YYNGEE. V trimming: 4 bases; J trimming: 2 bases; junction bases outside the gene matches: 6. This CDR3 has 14 amino acids. In nucleotides, the CDR3 is TGTGCCAGCAGCCCCCGGGACAGAACCTACGAGCAGTACTTC. Protein product: CASSPRDRTYEQYF.

This chain links TRBV30 with TRBJ2-5, with D uncertain. This CDR3 is 12 amino acids long. V lost 3 bases to trimming and J lost 4 bases, with 9 bases between them. Germline V gives CDR1 GTSNPN, CDR2 SVGIG (reference sequence). The CDR3 region is CAWSTTAETQYF. The CDR3 coding sequence is TGTGCCTGGAGCACGACTGCAGAGACCCAGTACTTC.

The rearrangement joins TRBV2 to TRBJ2-6; a weak D match, TRBD2 (5 bases). V was cut by 6 bases and J by 1 base, with 10 bases left in between. The CDR3 consists of 15 residues. Germline CDR1 reads SNHLY; CDR2 reads FYNNEI. DNA of the CDR3: TGTGCCAGCAGACACCGGGATTCTGGGGCCAACGTCCTGACTTTC. Translation gives CASRHRDSGANVLTF.

The rearrangement uses TRBV27 and TRBJ1-5, with D maybe TRBD1 (5 bases). The CDR3 loop spans 15 amino acids. The V and J ends lost 6 bases and 3 bases respectively, with 15 bases between them. CDR1 and CDR2 (germline): MNHEY, SMNVEV (reference sequence). The CDR3 is CASRGDRGYNQPQHF. For the CDR3, the DNA is TGTGCCAGCAGAGGCGATAGGGGCTACAATCAGCCCCAGCATTTT.

The gene calls are TRBV29-1 and TRBJ2-2; weak D call: TRBD2 (6 bases). CDR1 and CDR2 from the germline V gene are SQVTM and ANQGSEA. The CDR3 extends over 15 amino acids. With 3 bases removed from V and 5 bases from J, the gap between germline ends came to 16 bases. The CDR3 region is CSVDGGLGVTGELFF. The CDR3 DNA reads as TGCAGCGTTGACGGAGGGCTGGGGGTGACCGGGGAGCTGTTTTTT.

The chain carries TRBV7-9 and TRBJ2-2, with 8 bases matching TRBD1. There are 16 residues in the CDR3. Germline V gene lookup returns CDR1 SEHNR and CDR2 FQNEAQ (reference sequence). The V gene end was trimmed by 5 bases and the J gene end by 1 base; junction bases not matched to a gene: 6. CDR3 in DNA: TGTGCCAGCAGCCGCGGGACAGGCCAGAACACCGGGGAGCTGTTTTTT. It specifies CASSRGTGQNTGELFF.

Note on this clone: The identical CDR3 is also encoded by other nucleotide sequences in the sample. The genes are TRBV15 and TRBJ2-7; 11 nucleotides align to TRBD2. The ends lost 5 bases at V and 5 bases at J; junction bases unmatched: 8. This CDR3 has 15 residues. Germline CDR1 reads LNHNV; CDR2 reads YYDKDF (reference sequence). The CDR3 nucleotides read TGTGCCACCAGCTTCACTAGCGGGAGTTCTAACGAGCAGTACTTC. This translates into CATSFTSGSSNEQYF. The variable domain in full, with the rest retrieved from reference TRBV15 and TRBJ2-7, is DAMVIQNPRYQVTQFGKPVTLSCSQTLNHNVMYWYQQKSSQAPKLLFHYYDKDFNNEADTPDNFQSRRPNTSFCFLDIRSPGLGDTAMYLCATSFTSGSSNEQYFGPGTRLTVT.

The chain combines TRBV4-3 with TRBJ1-2; D unresolved. The CDR3 has 14 residues. The germline V gene encodes CDR1 LGHNA and CDR2 YSLEER. Between the trimmed V and J ends, which lost 4 bases and 1 base, there was a span of 10 bases. The CDR3 protein is CASSPEGGNYGYTF. The CDR3 DNA sequence: TGCGCCAGCAGCCCAGAAGGAGGTAACTATGGCTACACCTTC.

This clone was detected only a few times. The chain has TRBV18 and TRBJ2-7; 9 bases agree with TRBD1. Losses at the gene ends were 0 bases for V and 7 bases for J; bases not matched to a gene: 4. The germline gives CDR1 KGHSH, CDR2 LQKENI. The CDR3 consists of 14 residues. The CDR3 region is CASSPPGTGREQYF. DNA for the CDR3: TGTGCCAGCTCACCACCCGGGACAGGGAGAGAGCAGTACTTC.

This clone showed up just once. CDR3 sequence: CASSVGGGRDWGGYTF. The CDR3 DNA sequence: TGTGCCAGCAGCGTAGGGGGCGGTCGAGATTGGGGTGGCTACACCTTC. The chain carries TRBV9 and TRBJ1-2, with D maybe TRBD1 (5 bases). The germline V gene encodes CDR1 SGDLS and CDR2 YYNGEE. CDR3 length: 16 residues. Trimming removed 0 bases from V and 7 bases from J, with 19 bases in between.